This T cell receptor (beta chain) was recorded in a study of T cell responses to AZD1222 COVID-19 vaccine. Study conclusions and caveats: The donors showed a predominance of white British ancestry and of females, with possible underestimation of clonal diversity.

Using immunoSEQ multiplex PCR, the repertoire was profiled, and TCRdb retains in-frame clones only, with some absent. The sample carries around 110,000 clones, about nine tenths recorded once. CDR1 SGHRS and CDR2 YFSETQ come from the germline V gene. The CDR3 extends over 13 amino acids. Trimming took 5 bases from V and 4 from J, leaving 12 bases between them. This clone was picked up one time. The antigen is unknown. This TCR was sampled from an adult who received the AZD1222 COVID-19 vaccine. Sequenced here: peripheral blood, sampled 28 days after the second AZD1222 dose. The chain carries TRBV5-1 and TRBJ1-2; unclear D gene. The CDR3 spells CASREGIGYGYTF. CDR3 DNA: TGCGCCAGCAGAGAAGGGATTGGCTATGGCTACACCTTC.